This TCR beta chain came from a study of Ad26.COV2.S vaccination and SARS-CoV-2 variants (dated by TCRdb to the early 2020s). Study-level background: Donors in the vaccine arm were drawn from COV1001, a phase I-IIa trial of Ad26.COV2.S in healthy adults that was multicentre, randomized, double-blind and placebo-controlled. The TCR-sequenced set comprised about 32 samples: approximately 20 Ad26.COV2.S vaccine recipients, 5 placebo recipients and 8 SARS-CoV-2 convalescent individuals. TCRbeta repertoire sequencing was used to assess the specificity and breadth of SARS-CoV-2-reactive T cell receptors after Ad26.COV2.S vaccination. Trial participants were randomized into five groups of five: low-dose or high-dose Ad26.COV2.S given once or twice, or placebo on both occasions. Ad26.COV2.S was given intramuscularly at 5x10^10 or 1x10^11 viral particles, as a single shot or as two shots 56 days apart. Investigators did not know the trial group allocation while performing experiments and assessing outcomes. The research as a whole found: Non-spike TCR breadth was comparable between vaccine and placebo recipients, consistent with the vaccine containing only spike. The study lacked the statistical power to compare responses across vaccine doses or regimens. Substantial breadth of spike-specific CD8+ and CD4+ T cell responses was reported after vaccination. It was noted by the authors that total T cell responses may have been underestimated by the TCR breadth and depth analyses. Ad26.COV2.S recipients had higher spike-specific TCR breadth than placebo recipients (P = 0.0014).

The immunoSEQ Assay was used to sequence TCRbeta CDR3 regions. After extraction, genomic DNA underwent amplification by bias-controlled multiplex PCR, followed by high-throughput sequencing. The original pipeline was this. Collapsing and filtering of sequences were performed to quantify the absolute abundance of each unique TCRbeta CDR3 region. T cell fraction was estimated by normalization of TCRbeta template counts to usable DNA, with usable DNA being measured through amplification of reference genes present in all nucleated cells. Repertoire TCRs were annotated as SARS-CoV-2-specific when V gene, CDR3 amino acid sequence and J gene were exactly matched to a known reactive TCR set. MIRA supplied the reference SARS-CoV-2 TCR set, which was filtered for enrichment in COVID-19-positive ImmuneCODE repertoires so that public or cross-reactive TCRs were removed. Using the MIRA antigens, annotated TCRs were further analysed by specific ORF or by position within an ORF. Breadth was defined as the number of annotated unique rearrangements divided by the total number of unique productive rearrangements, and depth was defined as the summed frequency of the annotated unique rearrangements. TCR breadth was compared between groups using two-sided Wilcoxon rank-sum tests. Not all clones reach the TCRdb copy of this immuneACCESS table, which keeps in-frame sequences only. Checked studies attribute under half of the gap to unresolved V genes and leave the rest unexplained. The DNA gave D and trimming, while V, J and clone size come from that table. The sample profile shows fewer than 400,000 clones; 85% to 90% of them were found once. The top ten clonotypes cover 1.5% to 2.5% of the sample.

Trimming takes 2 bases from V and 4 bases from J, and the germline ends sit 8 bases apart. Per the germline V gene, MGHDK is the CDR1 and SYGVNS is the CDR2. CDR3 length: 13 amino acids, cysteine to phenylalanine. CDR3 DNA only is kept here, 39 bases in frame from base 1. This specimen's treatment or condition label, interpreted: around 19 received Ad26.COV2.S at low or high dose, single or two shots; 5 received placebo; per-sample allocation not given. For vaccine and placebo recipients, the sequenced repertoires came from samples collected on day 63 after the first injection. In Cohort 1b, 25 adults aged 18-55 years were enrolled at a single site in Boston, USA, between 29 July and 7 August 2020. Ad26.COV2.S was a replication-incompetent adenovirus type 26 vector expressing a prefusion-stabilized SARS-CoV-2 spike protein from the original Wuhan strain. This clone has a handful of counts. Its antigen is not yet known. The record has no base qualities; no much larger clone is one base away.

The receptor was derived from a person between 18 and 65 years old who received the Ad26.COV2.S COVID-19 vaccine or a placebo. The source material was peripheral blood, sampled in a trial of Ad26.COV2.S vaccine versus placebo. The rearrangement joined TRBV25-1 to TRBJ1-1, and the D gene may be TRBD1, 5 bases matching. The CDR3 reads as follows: CASSEEGSTEAFF. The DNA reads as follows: TGTGCCAGCAGTGAAGAGGGGAGCACTGAAGCTTTCTTT.